These 3 T cell receptor beta chains came from one sample sequenced in a study of blood T cells in healthy people across ages. A second roughly 6 to 11 cycle PCR used barcoded and J-beta primers. TCRdb reanalysed the 5' RACE reads using MiXCR and keeps one entry per CDR3 protein. The table has approximately 580,000 distinct CDR3 sequences, less than 25% seen once. Another study also made use of these data, one on T cells of mothers and their children.

Sequencing was performed on blood. Every receptor here comes from a boy between 10 and 17 years old in good health.

This clonotype was found a few times. A much more abundant neighbour one base away suggests this may be a read error. This chain connects TRBV7-9 to TRBJ2-7; the D call may be TRBD1 or TRBD2 (5 bases each). Germline V gene data show CDR1 as SEHNR and CDR2 as FQNEAQ (reference sequence). The V gene lost 0 bases and the J gene lost 2 bases, with 8 bases spanning the gap. The CDR3 contains 14 residues. The DNA of the CDR3 is TGTGCCAGCAGCTTAGCGGGGGACCCCTACGAGCAGTACTTC. This sequence encodes CASSLAGDPYEQYF.

V is TRBV27 and J is TRBJ1-1; 8 bases match TRBD1. The CDR3 has 14 amino acids. Trimming at V came to 5 bases and at J to 4 bases, leaving 6 bases not matched to a gene. The germline V gene has CDR1 MNHEY and CDR2 SMNVEV (reference sequence). The CDR3 is CASSHPGQGTEAFF. As DNA, the CDR3 is TGTGCCAGCAGTCACCCCGGACAGGGCACTGAAGCTTTCTTT.

The chain is built from TRBV7-9 and TRBJ2-5, with D possibly being TRBD1 or TRBD2 (6 bases each). The V and J ends lost 5 bases and 4 bases respectively, with 20 bases between them. Germline-derived CDR1 and CDR2 are SEHNR and FQNEAQ (reference sequence). The length of the CDR3 is 16 residues. CDR3 sequence reads: CASSPLVGGGGETQYF. The CDR3 region has the DNA TGTGCCAGCAGCCCATTGGTCGGGGGCGGTGGAGAGACCCAGTACTTC.